The next 29 T cell receptor beta chains were all read from a single sample in a study of vaccination effects on CD4 cells after COVID-19. Repertoires were generated with immunoSEQ multiplex PCR, while TCRdb's copy carries only in-frame clones and drops some. The sample includes around 63,000 clones, over 70% of them seen just once. Before sequencing, viral peptide pools were used by the ViraFEST assay to expand antigen-specific CD4+ T cells. After roughly 9 days in culture, the CD4+ T cells were isolated. The healthy vaccine recipients, who had no prior SARS-CoV-2 infection, showed negative nucleocapsid antibodies. These receptors' antigens are unknown. Material: CD4+ T cells from PBMCs cultured with HCoV-OC43 spike peptides, obtained before COVID-19 vaccination. As for subset: HCoV-OC43 spike overlapping peptide pool stimulation. These receptors were collected from a human donor who received a COVID-19 vaccine.

The CDR3 region is CASSSTRGDTYTDTQYF. The CDR3 region has the DNA TGTGCCAGCAGCTCGACGAGAGGGGACACTTACACAGATACGCAGTATTTT. The chain combines TRBV13 with TRBJ2-3; D possibly corresponds to TRBD1 (6 bases). Trimming pared 4 bases from V and 2 bases from J, leaving 19 bases between. The length of the CDR3 is 17 residues. Germline V gene data show CDR1 as PRHDT and CDR2 as FYEKMQ (reference sequence). Using reference TRBV13 and TRBJ2-3 for the parts outside the CDR3, the full variable domain is AAGVIQSPRHLIKEKRETATLKCYPIPRHDTVYWYQQGPGQDPQFLISFYEKMQSDKGSIPDRFSAQQFSDYHSELNMSSLELGDSALYFCASSSTRGDTYTDTQYFGPGTRLTVL.

V usage is TRBV28 and J usage is TRBJ2-2; possible D gene TRBD1, 6 bases. The length of the CDR3 is 15 residues. V dropped 5 bases and J dropped 3 bases, with 13 bases sitting between them. Germline CDR1 and CDR2: MDHEN and SYDVKM. This CDR3 reads CASSRTGFDTGELFF. In DNA, the CDR3 is TGTGCCAGCAGTCGAACAGGGTTTGACACCGGGGAGCTGTTTTTT.

The J gene is TRBJ1-5, the V gene TRBV12-3 or TRBV12-4; no clear D gene. Deletions cut 5 bases from V and 5 bases from J, with 10 bases between. The CDR3 spans 13 residues. The CDR3 region is CASSPLGDQPQHF. Here the CDR3 DNA reads TGTGCCAGCAGTCCCCTGGGAGATCAGCCCCAGCATTTT.

The V gene is TRBV13, the J gene TRBJ1-3; D gene unclear. The CDR3 has 14 amino acids. V was trimmed by 3 bases and J by 0 bases, leaving 6 bases between them. Germline CDR1 and CDR2: PRHDT and FYEKMQ (reference sequence). The CDR3 is CASSFGYSGNTIYF. CDR3 bases: TGTGCCAGCAGCTTCGGGTACTCTGGAAACACCATATATTTT.

The chain uses TRBV25-1 and TRBJ2-1; TRBD2 agrees at 7 bases. Germline V gene lookup returns CDR1 MGHDK and CDR2 SYGVNS. With 4 bases clipped from V and 6 bases from J, the junction kept 12 bases outside the gene matches. The CDR3 totals 16 residues. The CDR3 protein is CASSVGGGTWGNEQFF. The CDR3 region has the DNA TGTGCCAGCAGTGTCGGCGGGGGAACTTGGGGCAATGAGCAGTTCTTC.

Concerning this clone: One end of the junction does not line up with germline, which may come from a read error. This rearrangement joins TRBV3-1 (or the pseudogene TRBV3-2) to TRBJ2-2, with D unresolved. Germline V gives CDR1 LGHDT, CDR2 YNNKEL (reference sequence). The CDR3 length is 15 residues. The CDR3 is CASRQDTRFAGELFF. CDR3 in DNA: TGTGCCAGCCGCCAAGACACACGTTTCGCCGGGGAGCTGTTTTTT.

This chain links TRBV4-1 with TRBJ2-2; perhaps TRBD1 as D (5 bases). Germline V gene lookup returns CDR1 MGHRA and CDR2 YSYEKL. Deletions cut 1 base from V and 5 bases from J, with 14 bases between. CDR3 length: 16 amino acids. The CDR3 reads CASSQVLRGRTGELFF. CDR3 bases: TGCGCCAGCAGCCAAGTACTTAGGGGTCGGACCGGGGAGCTGTTTTTT.

The J gene is TRBJ2-7, the V gene TRBV5-6; the D is unclear. The ends were cut back, 2 bases at V and 6 bases at J, with 15 bases in the middle. This CDR3 is 14 amino acids long. The germline gives CDR1 SGHDT, CDR2 YYEEEE. The DNA for the CDR3 is TGTGCCAGCAGCTTCGACGCCCGTGGCACCGAGCAGTACGTC. This sequence encodes CASSFDARGTEQYV.

The V call is TRBV5-1, the J call TRBJ1-6, with 9 bases lining up with TRBD1. With V trimmed by 4 bases and J by 8 bases, 4 bases remained unmatched. There are 14 residues in the CDR3. Germline V lookup: CDR1 SGHRS, CDR2 YFSETQ. The CDR3 nucleotides read TGCGCCAGCAGCGGAAGGACAGGGGATTCACCCCTCCACTTT. Translated, it gives CASSGRTGDSPLHF.

V and J are TRBV27 and TRBJ2-7, with 7 bases fitting TRBD1. V lost 6 bases to trimming and J lost 2 bases; unmatched junction nucleotides: 4. The CDR3 has 13 residues. Germline V gene data show CDR1 as MNHEY and CDR2 as SMNVEV (reference sequence). For the CDR3, the DNA is TGTGCCAGCAGGGCCGGGACAGCCTACGAGCAGTACGTC. This encodes CASRAGTAYEQYV.

The chain combines TRBV6-4 with TRBJ2-3; 12 bases align to TRBD2. This CDR3 is 15 amino acids long. CDR1 and CDR2 (germline): MRHNA, SNTAGT. Trimming removed 6 bases from V and 1 base from J; junction bases left unmatched: 2. CDR3 DNA sequence: TGTGCCAGCAGCGCTAGCGGGGGGGGCACAGATACGCAGTATTTT. Protein: CASSASGGGTDTQYF.

The rearrangement joins TRBV9 to TRBJ1-2, with 9 nucleotides matching TRBD1. The CDR3 totals 14 residues. With V trimmed by 2 bases and J by 2 bases, 1 base remained unmatched. Germline lookup yields CDR1 SGDLS and CDR2 YYNGEE. CDR3 loop: CASSVGQGNYGYTF. The CDR3 nucleotides read TGTGCCAGCAGCGTCGGACAGGGGAACTATGGCTACACCTTC. Full variable domain (rest looked up from reference TRBV9 and TRBJ1-2): DSGVTQTPKHLITATGQRVTLRCSPRSGDLSVYWYQQSLDQGLQFLIQYYNGEERAKGNILERFSAQQFPDLHSELNLSSLELGDSALYFCASSVGQGNYGYTFGSGTRLTVV.

The chain links TRBV6-2 or TRBV6-3 to TRBJ1-1; D is ambiguous. The V gene lost 0 bases and the J gene lost 3 bases, with 11 bases spanning the gap. Germline V gene lookup returns CDR1 MNHEY and CDR2 SVGEGT. CDR3 length equals 15 residues. CDR3 loop: CASSYSKREDTEAFF. The CDR3 nucleotides are TGTGCCAGCAGTTACTCGAAGAGGGAGGACACTGAAGCTTTCTTT.

The chain couples TRBV5-6 to TRBJ1-2; D gene ambiguous. CDR1 and CDR2 from the germline V gene are SGHDT and YYEEEE. V was shortened by 7 bases and J by 2 bases, with 9 bases between the two germline ends. The CDR3 is made up of 12 amino acids. CDR3: CASGAQNYGYTF. DNA of the CDR3: TGTGCCAGCGGAGCCCAGAACTATGGCTACACCTTC.

This clone was found a few times. The chain recombines TRBV24-1 with TRBJ1-1, with D possibly TRBD1 on 5 matching bases. This CDR3 contains 14 residues. Per germline, CDR1 KGHDR and CDR2 SFDVKD. Trimming stripped 4 bases from V and 1 base from J, with 9 bases between. CDR3 amino acids: CATSEGGQNTEAFF. The CDR3 nucleotides are TGTGCCACCAGTGAGGGTGGACAGAACACTGAAGCTTTCTTT.

There are a few counts of this clone. V is TRBV18 and J is TRBJ2-1; TRBD2 might be the D (5 bases). This CDR3 is 14 amino acids long. Trimming shortened V by 1 base and J by 7 bases, and 11 bases separated the two germline ends. CDR1 is KGHSH, CDR2 LQKENI, per germline. The CDR3 region is CASSPLSSGNEQFF. The CDR3 coding sequence is TGTGCCAGCTCACCACTATCTTCGGGGAATGAGCAGTTCTTC.

The chain combines TRBV21-1 with TRBJ2-2. TRBV21-1 is shown as a pseudogene. This CDR3 is 16 amino acids long. CDR3 in DNA: TGTGCCAGCAGCACACCCTCGGACGGCAACACCGGGGAGCTGTTTTTT. Residues: CASSTPSDGNTGELFF.

The sample holds one count of this clone. The V call is TRBV24-1, the J call TRBJ2-3; 7 nucleotides agree with TRBD1. CDR1 KGHDR and CDR2 SFDVKD come from the germline V gene. There are 12 residues in the CDR3. V lost 6 bases to trimming and J lost 6 bases; unmatched junction nucleotides: 2. Here the CDR3 DNA reads TGTGCCACCAGTATCAGGGGGGATACGCAGTATTTT. Its protein product is CATSIRGDTQYF.

The V gene is TRBV5-6, the J gene TRBJ1-3; 8 positions match TRBD1. CDR1 is SGHDT, CDR2 YYEEEE, per germline. CDR3 length equals 17 residues. With V trimmed by 4 bases and J by 0 bases, 9 bases remained unmatched. The CDR3 is CASSPIRGPISGNTIYF. As DNA, the CDR3 is TGTGCCAGCAGCCCCATCAGGGGGCCCATCTCTGGAAACACCATATATTTT.

The chain has TRBV7-2 and TRBJ2-7; 8 positions match TRBD1. V shed 2 bases and J 6 bases; nucleotides not matched to a gene: 9. Per the germline V gene, CDR1 is SGHTA and CDR2 is FQGNSA. CDR3 size: 15 residues. CDR3 residues: CASSLLGQGASEQYV. DNA of the CDR3: TGTGCCAGCAGCTTATTGGGGCAGGGGGCATCCGAGCAGTACGTC.

The genes are TRBV10-3 and TRBJ2-5, with D maybe TRBD1 (5 bases). V lost 3 bases, J lost 5 bases, and 19 bases lay in between. The CDR3 covers 16 residues. Germline loops: CDR1 ENHRY, CDR2 SYGVKD. In nucleotides, the CDR3 is TGTGCCATCAGTGAACGACAGCCACCCCTCCCGGAGACCCAGTACTTC. Translating gives CAISERQPPLPETQYF.

The chain carries TRBV5-1 and TRBJ2-3; 8 bases match TRBD2. V was pared by 2 bases and J by 11 bases, with 16 bases of the junction left unmatched. Germline lookup yields CDR1 SGHRS and CDR2 YFSETQ. This CDR3 is 16 amino acids long. In DNA, the CDR3 is TGCGCCAGCAGCTTAGTTCTTGGAGCGGGGGCCAAGGTGCAGTATTTT. Residues: CASSLVLGAGAKVQYF.

This chain joins TRBV7-2 and TRBJ2-5, with D uncertain. Germline V gives CDR1 SGHTA, CDR2 FQGNSA. The CDR3 covers 12 residues. V was cut by 2 bases and J by 0 bases, with 1 base left in between. CDR3 in amino acids: CASSLYQETQYF. The CDR3 DNA sequence: TGTGCCAGCAGCTTATACCAAGAGACCCAGTACTTC. The full variable domain, completed using reference TRBV7-2 and TRBJ2-5, is GAGVSQSPSNKVTEKGKDVELRCDPISGHTALYWYRQSLGQGLEFLIYFQGNSAPDKSGLPSDRFSAERTGGSVSTLTIQRTQQEDSAVYLCASSLYQETQYFGPGTRLLVL.

The J gene is TRBJ1-1, the V gene TRBV5-5, with 7 bases matching TRBD1. The CDR3 contains 15 residues. The V gene end was trimmed by 4 bases and the J gene end by 1 base; junction bases not matched to a gene: 7. Per the germline V gene, CDR1 is SGHKS and CDR2 is YYEKEE (reference sequence). CDR3 residues: CASSHFDRANTEAFF. The CDR3 nucleotides read TGTGCCAGCAGCCACTTTGACAGGGCGAACACTGAAGCTTTCTTT. The complete variable domain, with remaining parts taken from reference TRBV5-5 and TRBJ1-1, reads DAGVTQSPTHLIKTRGQQVTLRCSPISGHKSVSWYQQVLGQGPQFIFQYYEKEERGRGNFPDRFSARQFPNYSSELNVNALLLGDSALYLCASSHFDRANTEAFFGQGTRLTVV.

The chain links TRBV7-3 to TRBJ2-5; a weak D match, TRBD2 (5 bases). This CDR3 comprises 14 residues. CDR1 is SGHTA, CDR2 FQGTGA, per germline. Trimming shortened V by 3 bases and J by 5 bases, and 13 bases separated the two germline ends. The CDR3 bases are TGTGCCAGCAGCTTGGCCGGGTCGGGGGAGACCCAGTACTTC. It yields the protein CASSLAGSGETQYF.

J is TRBJ1-4 and V is TRBV30; D uncertain. The CDR3 length is 12 residues. V was clipped by 4 bases and J by 6 bases, with 9 bases between them. Germline assignment: CDR1 GTSNPN and CDR2 SVGIG (reference sequence). CDR3 coding DNA: TGTGCCTGGAACCGGGCCCATGAAAAACTGTTTTTT. It codes for CAWNRAHEKLFF.

V usage is TRBV19 and J usage is TRBJ1-1; D remains unclear. The CDR3 is made up of 13 amino acids. V was pared by 6 bases and J by 0 bases, with 8 bases between. Germline CDR1 reads LNHDA; CDR2 reads SQIVND (reference sequence). CDR3 sequence reads: CASRGSMNTEAFF. For the CDR3, the DNA is TGTGCCAGTAGAGGCAGCATGAACACTGAAGCTTTCTTT.

V is TRBV30 and J is TRBJ1-1; no definite D call. The ends were cut back, 1 base at V and 3 bases at J, with 9 bases in the middle. Germline loops: CDR1 GTSNPN, CDR2 SVGIG (reference sequence). The CDR3 runs to 13 residues. CDR3 sequence reads: CAWSGDLDTEAFF. CDR3 DNA sequence: TGTGCCTGGAGTGGGGATTTGGACACTGAAGCTTTCTTT.

This clone was seen only a few times. As DNA, the CDR3 is TGTGCCAGTAGTACCGACAGCAATCAGCCCCAGCATTTT. It translates to CASSTDSNQPQHF. The V and J genes are TRBV19 and TRBJ1-5; D remains unclear. There are 13 residues in the CDR3. V was clipped by 4 bases and J by 1 base, with 5 bases between them. The germline V gene has CDR1 LNHDA and CDR2 SQIVND (reference sequence). Full variable domain (rest looked up from reference TRBV19 and TRBJ1-5): DGGITQSPKYLFRKEGQNVTLSCEQNLNHDAMYWYRQDPGQGLRLIYYSQIVNDFQKGDIAEGYSVSREKKESFPLTVTSAQKNPTAFYLCASSTDSNQPQHFGDGTRLSIL.